One sample yielded the 22 T cell receptor beta chains listed below, sequenced in a study of Ad26.COV2.S vaccination and SARS-CoV-2 variants. The protocol was immunoSEQ multiplex PCR, while the TCRdb copy is restricted to in-frame clones and leaves out a portion. The table has about 350,000 clones, about 88% seen once. Regarding treatment: 15 to 20 received Ad26.COV2.S at low or high dose, single or two shots; 5 received placebo; per-sample allocation not given. Vaccine and placebo recipients were sampled on day 63 after the first injection. This material consisted of peripheral blood, taken in a trial of Ad26.COV2.S vaccine versus placebo. The receptor source for this set is a person aged 18 to 59 who received the Ad26.COV2.S COVID-19 vaccine or a placebo.

The genes are TRBV2 and TRBJ1-2, with D maybe TRBD1 (5 bases). Between the trimmed V and J ends, which lost 5 bases and 8 bases, there was a span of 24 bases. The germline V gene encodes CDR1 SNHLY and CDR2 FYNNEI. The CDR3 sequence is 16 residues long. CDR3 amino acids: CASSIQVMAPGGGYTF. DNA of the CDR3: TGTGCCAGCAGTATACAGGTCATGGCGCCCGGGGGGGGCTACACCTTC.

The genes are TRBV27 and TRBJ2-1; 8 bases are a match to TRBD1. This CDR3 spans 16 amino acids. Trimming took 4 bases from V and 0 from J; bases not matched to a gene: 5. The germline V gene has CDR1 MNHEY and CDR2 SMNVEV (reference sequence). The CDR3 region has the DNA TGTGCCAGCAGTTCTCGACAGGGGAGCTCCTACAATGAGCAGTTCTTC. Protein: CASSSRQGSSYNEQFF.

This rearrangement joins TRBV19 to TRBJ1-2; 8 positions agree with TRBD1. CDR3 length equals 12 residues. CDR1 LNHDA and CDR2 SQIVND come from the germline V gene (reference sequence). V gave up 9 bases and J gave up 8 bases; unmatched junction bases: 8. CDR3 in amino acids: CASQGAWKGYTF. In nucleotides, the CDR3 is TGTGCCAGCCAGGGGGCGTGGAAAGGCTACACCTTC.

CDR3 amino acids: CASSSGQATANYGYTF. For the CDR3, the DNA is TGTGCCAGCAGTTCGGGACAGGCCACAGCTAACTATGGCTACACCTTC. This chain links TRBV6-2 or TRBV6-3 with TRBJ1-2, with 8 bases lining up with TRBD1. This CDR3 spans 16 amino acids. J lost 0 bases, V lost 4 bases, and 7 bases had no gene match. Germline CDR1 and CDR2: MNHEY and SVGEGT.

V and J are TRBV28 and TRBJ2-7; TRBD2 matches at 11 bases. V lost 6 bases to trimming and J lost 6 bases; unmatched junction nucleotides: 10. Germline CDR1 reads MDHEN; CDR2 reads SYDVKM. The length of the CDR3 is 15 residues. Here the CDR3 DNA reads TGTGCCAGCAGACGATCACTAGCGGGAGTCCCCGAGCAGTACTTC. This sequence encodes CASRRSLAGVPEQYF.

The J gene is TRBJ1-2, the V gene TRBV30; D is undetermined. The CDR3 has 14 residues. The germline CDR1 and CDR2 sequences are GTSNPN and SVGIG (reference sequence). Trimming took 0 bases from V and 2 from J, leaving 10 bases between them. This chain's CDR3 is CAWSVLRVNYGYTF. Written as DNA, the CDR3 is TGTGCCTGGAGTGTATTGCGGGTAAACTATGGCTACACCTTC. Full variable domain (remainder filled in from reference TRBV30 and TRBJ1-2): SQTIHQWPATLVQPVGSPLSLECTVEGTSNPNLYWYRQAAGRGLQLLFYSVGIGQISSEVPQNLSASRPQDRQFILSSKKLLLSDSGFYLCAWSVLRVNYGYTFGSGTRLTVV.

V and J are TRBV10-2 and TRBJ2-7; D perhaps matches TRBD1 (5 bases). CDR1 and CDR2 from the germline V gene are WSHSY and SAAADI. CDR3 length: 15 amino acids. The V end was cut by 2 bases, the J end by 4 bases, with 15 bases between. The CDR3 DNA sequence: TGCGCCAGCAGTGAGCAAAACAGGTCCCCTTACGAGCAGTACTTC. This sequence encodes CASSEQNRSPYEQYF.

The J gene is TRBJ1-2, the V gene TRBV2; TRBD1 is a possible D gene (6 bases). The germline V gene has CDR1 SNHLY and CDR2 FYNNEI. CDR3 length: 14 amino acids. V was cut by 4 bases and J by 4 bases, with 13 bases left in between. CDR3 DNA sequence: TGTGCCAGCAGTGGCTCAGGAGGGGGCTATGGCTACACCTTC. It codes for CASSGSGGGYGYTF.

V is TRBV7-9 and J is TRBJ1-2, with D possibly being TRBD1 (5 bases). The CDR3 length is 11 residues. The ends were cut back, 5 bases at V and 7 bases at J, with 8 bases in the middle. CDR1 SEHNR and CDR2 FQNEAQ come from the germline V gene (reference sequence). The CDR3 DNA reads as TGTGCCAGCAGCCCGGGGGTTGGCTACACCTTC. As protein: CASSPGVGYTF.

The gene calls are TRBV6-1 and TRBJ2-3; D remains unclear. CDR3 length: 15 residues. V lost 3 bases and J lost 2, with 12 bases in between. From germline, CDR1 is MNHNS and CDR2 SASEGT. CDR3 amino acids: CASSDDARYTDTQYF. In nucleotides, the CDR3 is TGTGCCAGCAGTGACGATGCCAGATACACAGATACGCAGTATTTT.

V gene TRBV3-1 (or the pseudogene TRBV3-2) combines with J gene TRBJ2-1; the match to TRBD2 covers 11 bases. Unmatched junction bases numbered 6, after V lost 4 bases and J lost 4 bases. This CDR3 spans 16 amino acids. The germline CDR1 and CDR2 sequences are LGHDT and YNNKEL (reference sequence). For the CDR3, the DNA is TGTGCCAGCAGCCCAAGTCTAGCGGGAGGATACAATGAGCAGTTCTTC. Its protein product is CASSPSLAGGYNEQFF.

V usage is TRBV18 and J usage is TRBJ2-7, with TRBD2 matching over 11 bases. In germline, CDR1 is KGHSH, CDR2 LQKENI. The CDR3 loop spans 17 amino acids. Trimming removed 6 bases from V and 3 bases from J; junction bases left unmatched: 13. CDR3 amino acids: CASSPALTSGGFYEQYF. CDR3 coding DNA: TGTGCCAGCTCCCCCGCTCTTACTAGCGGGGGTTTCTACGAGCAGTACTTC.

The V gene is TRBV7-2, the J gene TRBJ1-2; 7 nucleotides line up with TRBD1. With 1 base clipped from V and 4 bases from J, the junction kept 12 bases outside the gene matches. The germline V gene has CDR1 SGHTA and CDR2 FQGNSA. This CDR3 contains 17 residues. CDR3 amino acids: CASSLVMMAGGLYGYTF. The CDR3 DNA sequence: TGTGCCAGCAGCTTAGTTATGATGGCAGGGGGACTCTATGGCTACACCTTC.

The chain uses TRBV4-1 and TRBJ2-3; the D gene could be TRBD1 or TRBD2 (6 bases each). V lost 4 bases, J lost 0 bases, and 29 bases lay in between. The CDR3 totals 21 residues. The germline gives CDR1 MGHRA, CDR2 YSYEKL. CDR3 sequence reads: CASSRRPQEGGTPRSTDTQYF. The CDR3 coding sequence is TGCGCCAGCAGCCGACGACCGCAGGAAGGGGGGACCCCCCGAAGCACAGATACGCAGTATTTT.

The V gene is TRBV27, the J gene TRBJ2-7, with D possibly TRBD2 on 6 matching bases. Germline V lookup: CDR1 MNHEY, CDR2 SMNVEV (reference sequence). The CDR3 is 14 residues long. V gave up 4 bases and J gave up 4 bases, with 14 bases separating them. The chain's CDR3 is CASSSGRAGYEQYF. In nucleotides, the CDR3 is TGTGCCAGCAGTTCCGGACGGGCGGGGTACGAGCAGTACTTC.

The J gene is TRBJ1-1, the V gene TRBV12-3 or TRBV12-4; 7 nucleotides match TRBD1. CDR3 length: 13 amino acids. The V and J ends lost 5 bases and 6 bases, in that order; junction bases with no gene match: 6. As DNA, the CDR3 is TGTGCCAGCAGTACCCAGACAGGGTCTGAAGCTTTCTTT. Translation gives CASSTQTGSEAFF.

CDR3 DNA: TGCGCCAGCAGCCAAGGATACAGGGGTGAGCAGTTCTTC. It is translated as CASSQGYRGEQFF. The chain links TRBV4-3 to TRBJ2-1; TRBD1 agrees at 7 bases. V lost 1 base to trimming and J lost 9 bases; unmatched junction nucleotides: 3. Germline V lookup: CDR1 LGHNA, CDR2 YSLEER. The CDR3 extends over 13 amino acids.

The genes are TRBV12-5 and TRBJ2-7, with 10 bases that match TRBD2. The V and J ends lost 5 bases and 2 bases, in that order; junction bases with no gene match: 3. There are 14 residues in the CDR3. Germline CDR1 reads LGHNT; CDR2 reads FRNRAP. CDR3 coding DNA: TGTGCTAGTGGTCTCAGCGGGGGGGCCTACGAGCAGTACTTC. It yields the protein CASGLSGGAYEQYF.

This chain links TRBV4-1 with TRBJ2-1; no clear D gene. Deletions cut 7 bases from V and 5 bases from J, with 9 bases between. The CDR3 totals 12 residues. Germline values: CDR1 MGHRA, CDR2 YSYEKL. The CDR3 region is CASKGFHNEQFF. The CDR3 DNA sequence: TGCGCCAGCAAAGGGTTCCACAATGAGCAGTTCTTC.

This clone showed up many times. The V call is TRBV30, the J call TRBJ1-4; TRBD1 is a possible D gene (6 bases). Germline V gene sequence: CDR1 GTSNPN, CDR2 SVGIG (reference sequence). The V end lost 0 bases, the J end lost 5 bases, and 16 bases lay between the germline ends. The CDR3 runs to 16 residues. CDR3 sequence: CAWSVQGRGGNEKLFF. CDR3 nucleotide sequence: TGTGCCTGGAGTGTCCAGGGGAGGGGTGGGAATGAAAAACTGTTTTTT.

This chain joins TRBV30 and TRBJ2-2, with TRBD1 matching 7 bases. This CDR3 contains 14 residues. Germline-derived CDR1 and CDR2 are GTSNPN and SVGIG (reference sequence). V was clipped by 3 bases and J by 5 bases; unmatched bases: 6. The CDR3 DNA sequence: TGTGCCTGGAGAGGGGGCCTAGGGACCGGGGAGCTGTTTTTT. This translates into CAWRGGLGTGELFF.

The chain combines TRBV7-9 with TRBJ2-1, with 9 bases aligning to TRBD2. CDR1 and CDR2 from the germline V gene are SEHNR and FQNEAQ (reference sequence). Trimming took 2 bases from V and 8 from J; bases not matched to a gene: 7. The CDR3 consists of 15 residues. CDR3 sequence (DNA): TGTGCCAGCAGCTTAATACTAGCGGGTAGAGATGAGCAGTTCTTC. Translation gives CASSLILAGRDEQFF.